This T cell receptor (beta chain) was recorded in a study of neurological immune-mediated disorders. This clonotype was found many times. The antigen is not known. Study results and limitations: Patients with HTLV-1-associated myelopathy had the highest level of TCR clonal expansion, whereas patients with multiple sclerosis had the lowest level, falling beneath the level found in healthy controls.

Sorted libraries were derived from 800,000 to 1,000,000 CD4+ or CD8+ T cells. With 10-nucleotide random UMIs included, cDNA was synthesized by 5'RACE. Each CDR3 protein is one row after TCRdb ran MiXCR on the 5' RACE reads. The sample contains roughly 44,000 distinct CDR3 sequences, more than 5% of which appear only once. The TCR originated in a woman aged 40 to 50 in good health. Sequenced sample: CD4+ T cells from blood.

As DNA, the CDR3 is TGTGCCAGCAGCCCTTCCGGGACAGTGTACACCGGGGAGCTGTTTTTT. This gives the protein CASSPSGTVYTGELFF. This chain links TRBV7-3 with TRBJ2-2, with 7 bases lining up with TRBD1. Germline lookup yields CDR1 SGHTA and CDR2 FQGTGA. J gave up 3 bases and V 5 bases, and 9 bases lay outside the gene matches. CDR3 length: 16 amino acids.